A selection of T cell receptor beta chains follows, all from one sample in a study of CD4 and CD8 cells across lung adenocarcinoma regions. Each CDR3 protein is one row after TCRdb ran MiXCR on the PCR reads. The sample has about 19,000 distinct CDR3 sequences, approximately 50% seen once. The sequenced sample was CD8+ T cells from the margin of a lung tumor. These receptors came from a male donor with lung adenocarcinoma. The CD4 and CD8 labels of this study may be unreliable. The CDR3 runs from the conserved cysteine through the conserved F or W. The D gene is left open where the match is weak. Expanded clones are given a class, and other clones once, few, many or no size at all.

j_call,d_call,v_call,clone_size,cdr3_aa,cdr3_nt
TRBJ2-3,TRBD2,TRBV30,once,CAWTGAGERATQYF,TGTGCCTGGACGGGAGCGGGAGAAAGGGCTACGCAGTATTTT
TRBJ2-1,NA,TRBV6-1,NA,CASIKFLDSVFGQFF,TGTGCCAGCATAAAGTTCCTCGACTCCGTCTTTGGGCAGTTCTTC
TRBJ2-5,NA,TRBV9,few,CASSDGTRETQYF,TGTGCCAGCAGCGACGGGACAAGAGAGACCCAGTACTTC
TRBJ2-3,NA,TRBV6-1,NA,CASSRGIEDTDTQYF,TGTGCCAGCAGTAGGGGAATCGAGGACACAGATACGCAGTATTTT
TRBJ2-3,NA,TRBV15,few,CATGRRGVDTQYF,TGTGCCACCGGTCGGAGGGGGGTAGATACGCAGTATTTT
TRBJ2-3,NA,TRBV6-1,NA,CASSEAGARDRETQYF,TGTGCCAGCAGTGAAGCCGGGGCACGGGACCGAGAGACCCAGTATTTT
TRBJ2-1,NA,TRBV6-1,few,CASSELHGDNSYNEQFF,TGTGCCAGCAGTGAACTTCATGGGGACAACTCCTACAATGAGCAGTTCTTC
TRBJ2-7,TRBD2,TRBV7-2,NA,CASSYGTSGREGYEQYF,TGTGCCAGCAGCTACGGGACTAGCGGGAGGGAGGGCTACGAGCAGTACTTC
TRBJ2-4,TRBD2,TRBV7-2,many,CASSSTSGRGDKNIQYF,TGTGCCAGCAGCTCGACTAGCGGGAGAGGGGACAAAAACATTCAGTACTTC
TRBJ1-2,NA,TRBV27,few,CASSNGAGAYGYTF,TGTGCCAGCAGTAACGGGGCGGGCGCCTATGGCTACACCTTC
TRBJ2-3,NA,TRBV6-5,medium-sized,CASSFDGGQDTQYF,TGTGCCAGCAGTTTCGATGGGGGGCAAGATACGCAGTATTTT
TRBJ2-1,TRBD1,TRBV3-1,few,CASSLFGTGSYNEQFF,TGTGCCAGCAGCCTCTTCGGGACAGGGAGCTACAATGAGCAGTTCTTC
TRBJ2-4,TRBD1,TRBV10-1,NA,CASSGSSGGTQYF,TGCGCCAGCAGTGGATCTTCAGGGGGCACCCAGTACTTC
TRBJ2-1,NA,TRBV7-6,NA,CASSLSGVYNEQFF,TGTGCCAGCAGCTTAAGCGGTGTCTACAATGAGCAGTTCTTC
TRBJ2-1,TRBD2,TRBV4-2,few,CASSQGTSGRGGYNEQFF,TGTGCCAGCAGCCAAGGAACTAGCGGGAGGGGGGGCTACAATGAGCAGTTCTTC
TRBJ2-7,NA,TRBV6-1,NA,CAGMGGGDPDTQYF,TGTGCGGGCATGGGGGGCGGGGACCCAGATACGCAGTACTTC
TRBJ2-5,TRBD2,TRBV4-1,many,CASSLQGGGETQYF,TGCGCCAGCAGCCTACAAGGCGGGGGAGAGACCCAGTACTTC
TRBJ2-5,NA,TRBV27,medium-sized,CASSFQSAAREQYF,NA
TRBJ2-5,NA,TRBV19,NA,CASSIAEETQYF,TGTGCCAGTAGTATAGCCGAAGAGACCCAGTACTTC
TRBJ1-1,NA,TRBV6-1,NA,CASILTWNTEAFF,TGTGCCAGCATCCTTACTTGGAACACTGAAGCTTTCTTT
TRBJ2-5,NA,TRBV6-1,NA,CASSASAKTQYF,TGTGCCAGCAGTGCCTCAGCCAAGACCCAGTACTTC
TRBJ2-4,NA,TRBV7-2,NA,CAGTGGSNQDTQYF,TGTGCGGGCACCGGGGGCAGTAACCAAGACACTCAGTACTTC
TRBJ2-1,TRBD2,TRBV6-1,NA,CASSQRGSYNEQFF,TGTGCCAGCAGCCAGCGGGGCTCCTACAATGAGCAGTTCTTC
TRBJ2-1,TRBD2,TRBV7-6,NA,CASSPGLAGPTNNNEQFF,TGTGCCAGCAGCCCGGGACTAGCGGGGCCCACCAACAACAATGAGCAGTTCTTC
TRBJ1-2,TRBD1,TRBV12-5,NA,CASGLEPGQRNYGYTF,TGTGCTAGTGGTTTGGAACCGGGACAGCGAAACTATGGCTACACCTTC